A single sample is the source of the 19 T cell receptor beta chains below, sequenced in a study of long-term antiretroviral therapy in people with HIV. The assay used was immunoSEQ (version v3.0), run at survey level. The protocol was immunoSEQ multiplex PCR, while the TCRdb copy is restricted to in-frame clones and leaves out a portion. This sample has 40,000 to 60,000 clones; around four fifths occur once, and the top ten carry 3%. Sequences were derived from unsorted PBMCs, sampled 0.8 years after starting antiretroviral therapy. Receptors were obtained from a woman aged 18-29 years with HIV.

The chain joins TRBV5-1 to TRBJ2-3; TRBD1 aligns across 9 bases. This CDR3 comprises 17 residues. CDR1 SGHRS and CDR2 YFSETQ come from the germline V gene. After removal of 0 bases from V and 3 bases from J, the junction contained 8 bases not matched to a gene. CDR3 sequence (DNA): TGCGCCAGCAGCTTGGCGCCGACAGGGGGGAGTACAGATACGCAGTATTTT. Its translation is CASSLAPTGGSTDTQYF.

The chain uses TRBV29-1 and TRBJ2-7, with D possibly TRBD1 on 6 matching bases. Deletions cut 1 base from V and 0 bases from J, with 16 bases between. The CDR3 contains 16 residues. Looked up from germline, CDR1 is SQVTM and CDR2 is ANQGSEA. The CDR3 region is CSVEGLIQGASYEQYF. The CDR3 DNA sequence: TGCAGCGTTGAAGGCCTAATACAGGGAGCCTCCTACGAGCAGTACTTC.

The V and J genes are TRBV11-2 and TRBJ2-2; D not certain. The CDR3 runs 12 residues. CDR1 and CDR2 (germline): SGHAT, FQNNGV. Trimming cost V 7 bases and J 5 bases, with 8 bases left between them. CDR3 DNA: TGTGCCAGCAACCCCGGGACCGGGGAGCTGTTTTTT. This sequence encodes CASNPGTGELFF.

V and J are TRBV11-3 and TRBJ2-1; D may be TRBD2 (6 bases). V lost 5 bases and J 0 bases, leaving 8 bases between the germline ends. Germline V lookup: CDR1 SGHNT, CDR2 YENEEA. This CDR3 contains 14 residues. Here the CDR3 DNA reads TGTGCCAGCAGCCCCGGGAGCTCCTACAATGAGCAGTTCTTC. This translates into CASSPGSSYNEQFF.

V and J are TRBV4-3 and TRBJ2-7, with D perhaps matching TRBD1 or TRBD2 (5 bases each). The CDR3 contains 17 residues. V lost 4 bases, J lost 2 bases, and 21 bases lay in between. The germline CDR1 and CDR2 sequences are LGHNA and YSLEER. The CDR3 sequence is CASSRIRTGTQPYEQYF. CDR3 bases: TGCGCCAGCAGCCGGATACGAACCGGGACGCAGCCCTACGAGCAGTACTTC.

The chain employs TRBV19 and TRBJ2-7; 8 nucleotides agree with TRBD1. CDR3 length: 14 amino acids. The J segment lost 5 bases and the V segment lost 5 bases, leaving 8 bases of the junction unmatched. Germline lookup yields CDR1 LNHDA and CDR2 SQIVND (reference sequence). The CDR3 region has the DNA TGTGCCAGTAGTGAAGACAGGGGAGTCAACGAGCAGTACTTC. It codes for CASSEDRGVNEQYF. The complete variable domain, with remaining parts taken from reference TRBV19 and TRBJ2-7, reads DGGITQSPKYLFRKEGQNVTLSCEQNLNHDAMYWYRQDPGQGLRLIYYSQIVNDFQKGDIAEGYSVSREKKESFPLTVTSAQKNPTAFYLCASSEDRGVNEQYFGPGTRLTVT.

This clone has a handful of counts. The chain employs TRBV7-3 and TRBJ2-1; TRBD2 matches at 10 bases. V lost 5 bases, J lost 3 bases, and 4 bases stayed unmatched. The germline V gene has CDR1 SGHTA and CDR2 FQGTGA. The CDR3 loop spans 15 amino acids. This CDR3 is CASSPRTSGYNEQFF. CDR3 DNA sequence: TGTGCCAGCAGCCCGAGGACTAGCGGCTACAATGAGCAGTTCTTC.

The J gene is TRBJ1-1, the V gene TRBV6-6; unclear D gene. Trimming took 4 bases from V and 0 from J, leaving 15 bases between them. CDR3 length: 16 residues. In germline, CDR1 is MNHNY, CDR2 SVGAGI (reference sequence). The CDR3 loop is CASSSRTASMNTEAFF. As DNA, the CDR3 is TGTGCCAGCAGTTCCAGGACGGCGTCAATGAACACTGAAGCTTTCTTT.

The V and J genes are TRBV9 and TRBJ2-5, with 12 bases matching TRBD2. CDR3 length: 16 residues. Germline-derived CDR1 and CDR2 are SGDLS and YYNGEE. The V segment lost 3 bases and the J segment 0 bases; nucleotides outside the gene matches: 3. CDR3 bases: TGTGCCAGCAGCGCGGGACTAGCGGGCCACCAAGAGACCCAGTACTTC. Amino acid sequence: CASSAGLAGHQETQYF.

The CDR3: CASSLTSEQFF. The CDR3 DNA follows: TGTGCCAGCAGCTTGACTTCTGAGCAGTTCTTC. V usage is TRBV5-8 and J usage is TRBJ2-1, with no clear D. The CDR3 covers 11 residues. V dropped 1 base and J dropped 9 bases, with 5 bases sitting between them. Germline V gene lookup returns CDR1 SGHTS and CDR2 YDEGEE.

This clone is large (0.1 to 1%) in the sample. The chain combines TRBV15 with TRBJ2-7, with TRBD1 matching 8 bases. This CDR3 spans 14 amino acids. The V segment lost 3 bases and the J segment 3 bases; nucleotides outside the gene matches: 4. Germline-derived CDR1 and CDR2 are LNHNV and YYDKDF (reference sequence). CDR3 residues: CATSSGQGYYEQYF. The CDR3, as DNA: TGTGCCACCAGCAGCGGACAGGGCTACTACGAGCAGTACTTC.

The CDR3: CASSPSPGAAYGYTF. The CDR3 coding sequence is TGTGCCAGCAGCCCCAGTCCCGGAGCCGCTTATGGCTACACCTTC. This chain uses TRBV7-9 with TRBJ1-2; no firm D call. Per the germline V gene, CDR1 is SEHNR and CDR2 is FQNEAQ (reference sequence). V lost 5 bases to trimming and J lost 5 bases, with 18 bases between them. CDR3 size: 15 residues.

The chain links TRBV19 to TRBJ2-1; D is ambiguous. V was pared by 5 bases and J by 5 bases, with 13 bases between. Germline-derived CDR1 and CDR2 are LNHDA and SQIVND (reference sequence). CDR3 length: 14 residues. The CDR3 is CASSPFFADNEQFF. CDR3 nucleotide sequence: TGTGCCAGTAGTCCTTTTTTCGCTGACAATGAGCAGTTCTTC.

V is TRBV19 and J is TRBJ1-4; no clear D gene. Germline V gives CDR1 LNHDA, CDR2 SQIVND (reference sequence). Trimming took 7 bases from V and 4 from J, leaving 13 bases between them. The length of the CDR3 is 14 residues. DNA of the CDR3: TGTGCCAGTAAGGATCACAGTTATAATGAAAAACTGTTTTTT. Encoded protein: CASKDHSYNEKLFF.

The V gene is TRBV7-2, the J gene TRBJ2-7; D remains unclear. This CDR3 contains 14 residues. Germline V gives CDR1 SGHTA, CDR2 FQGNSA. With 6 bases removed from V and 2 bases from J, the gap between germline ends came to 14 bases. CDR3 DNA sequence: TGTGCCAGCAGGTCAGCTGGGGTCGCCTACGAGCAGTACTTC. The encoded protein is CASRSAGVAYEQYF.

V gene TRBV27 combines with J gene TRBJ2-7, with 7 bases aligning to TRBD1. This CDR3 is 14 amino acids long. Germline V lookup: CDR1 MNHEY, CDR2 SMNVEV (reference sequence). J gave up 2 bases and V 5 bases, and 6 bases lay outside the gene matches. The CDR3 region is CASSPRQGAYEQYF. DNA for the CDR3: TGTGCCAGCAGTCCCCGACAGGGTGCCTACGAGCAGTACTTC.

The chain combines TRBV13 with TRBJ1-1; 7 nucleotides match TRBD1. The J segment lost 5 bases and the V segment lost 5 bases, leaving 11 bases of the junction unmatched. The length of the CDR3 is 15 residues. In germline, CDR1 is PRHDT, CDR2 FYEKMQ (reference sequence). The CDR3 bases are TGTGCCAGCAGCGCAGAGACAGGGTTCGAGACTGAAGCTTTCTTT. Translation gives CASSAETGFETEAFF.

The chain joins TRBV19 to TRBJ2-2; tentatively, D is TRBD1 (8 bases). Germline V gives CDR1 LNHDA, CDR2 SQIVND (reference sequence). The CDR3 covers 15 residues. Trimming stripped 5 bases from V and 6 bases from J, with 16 bases between. The CDR3 is CASSQQGGAAGELFF. The CDR3, as DNA: TGTGCCAGTAGTCAACAGGGGGGGGCCGCCGGGGAGCTGTTTTTT.

A few counts support this clone. This chain connects TRBV27 to TRBJ2-7, with 7 bases that match TRBD1. CDR3 length equals 13 residues. V lost 5 bases to trimming and J lost 3 bases; unmatched junction nucleotides: 4. Germline V CDR1 and CDR2: MNHEY, SMNVEV (reference sequence). The CDR3, as DNA: TGTGCCAGCAGTACGTGGACAGGCTACGAGCAGTACTTC. Protein: CASSTWTGYEQYF.